What follows describes a single TCR beta chain. Sequencing used immunoSEQ multiplex PCR; TCRdb keeps in-frame clones, though not all of them. The profile covers about 180,000 clones, with about four fifths appearing a single time and over 7.5% taken by the ten largest. This entry comes from a study of blood T cell repertoires in COVID-19. Losses at the gene ends were 0 bases for V and 3 bases for J; bases not matched to a gene: 2. This CDR3 region has 17 residues. The V gene's germline CDR1 is LGHDT and CDR2 YNNKEL (reference sequence). Source material: peripheral blood. This receptor was obtained from a woman in her 70s with acute or convalescent COVID-19. The V call is TRBV3-1 (or the pseudogene TRBV3-2), the J call TRBJ2-1, with 13 bases that match TRBD2. CDR3 region: CASSQERTSGGYNEQFF. CDR3 coding DNA: TGTGCCAGCAGCCAAGAAAGGACTAGCGGGGGCTACAATGAGCAGTTCTTC.